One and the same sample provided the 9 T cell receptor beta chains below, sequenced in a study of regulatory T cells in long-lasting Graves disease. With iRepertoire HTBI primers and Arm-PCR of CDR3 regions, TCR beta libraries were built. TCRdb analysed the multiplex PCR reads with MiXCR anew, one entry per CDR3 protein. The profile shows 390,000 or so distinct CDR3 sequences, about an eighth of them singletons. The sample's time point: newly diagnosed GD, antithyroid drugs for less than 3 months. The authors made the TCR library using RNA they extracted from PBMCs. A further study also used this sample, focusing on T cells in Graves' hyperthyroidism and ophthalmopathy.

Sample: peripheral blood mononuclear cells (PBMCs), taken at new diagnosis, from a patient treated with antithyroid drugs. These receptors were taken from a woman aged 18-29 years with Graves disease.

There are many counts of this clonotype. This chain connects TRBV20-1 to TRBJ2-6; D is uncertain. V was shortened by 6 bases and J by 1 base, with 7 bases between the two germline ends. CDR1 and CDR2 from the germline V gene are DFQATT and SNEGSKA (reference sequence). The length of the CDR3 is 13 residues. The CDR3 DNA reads TGCAGTGCCGGTCAATCTGGGGCCAACGTCCTGACTTTC. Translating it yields CSAGQSGANVLTF.

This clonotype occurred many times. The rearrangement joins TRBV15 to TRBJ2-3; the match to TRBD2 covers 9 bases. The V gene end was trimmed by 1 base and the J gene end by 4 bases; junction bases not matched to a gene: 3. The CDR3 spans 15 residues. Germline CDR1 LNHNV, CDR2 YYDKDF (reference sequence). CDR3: CATSRGLAESDTQYF. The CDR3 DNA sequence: TGTGCCACCAGCAGAGGACTAGCGGAATCAGATACGCAGTATTTT.

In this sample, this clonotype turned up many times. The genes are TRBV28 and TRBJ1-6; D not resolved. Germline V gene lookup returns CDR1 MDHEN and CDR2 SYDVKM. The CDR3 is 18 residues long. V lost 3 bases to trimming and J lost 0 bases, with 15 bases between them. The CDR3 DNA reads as TGTGCCAGCAGTTTCCCAGCTAGCCGGAGCTCCTATAATTCACCCCTCCACTTT. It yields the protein CASSFPASRSSYNSPLHF.

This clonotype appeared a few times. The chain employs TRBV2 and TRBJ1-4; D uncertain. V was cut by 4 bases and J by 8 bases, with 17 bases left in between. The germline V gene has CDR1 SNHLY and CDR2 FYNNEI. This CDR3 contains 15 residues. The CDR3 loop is CASSGGYGPIEKLFF. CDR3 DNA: TGTGCCAGCAGTGGGGGATATGGACCTATAGAAAAACTGTTTTTT.

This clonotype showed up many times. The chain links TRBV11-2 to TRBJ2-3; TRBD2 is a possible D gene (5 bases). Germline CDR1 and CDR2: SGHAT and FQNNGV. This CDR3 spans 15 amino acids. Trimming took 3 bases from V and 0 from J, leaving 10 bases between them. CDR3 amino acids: CASSLDFSSTDTQYF. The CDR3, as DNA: TGTGCCAGCAGCTTGGACTTTTCCAGCACAGATACGCAGTATTTT.

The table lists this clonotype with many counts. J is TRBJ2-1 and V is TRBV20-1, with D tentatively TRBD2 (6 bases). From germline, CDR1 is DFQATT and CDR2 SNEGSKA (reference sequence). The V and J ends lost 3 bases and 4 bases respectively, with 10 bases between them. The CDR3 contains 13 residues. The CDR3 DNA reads TGCAGTGCTAGTAGGAGGGTTTACAATGAGCAGTTCTTC. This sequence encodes CSASRRVYNEQFF.

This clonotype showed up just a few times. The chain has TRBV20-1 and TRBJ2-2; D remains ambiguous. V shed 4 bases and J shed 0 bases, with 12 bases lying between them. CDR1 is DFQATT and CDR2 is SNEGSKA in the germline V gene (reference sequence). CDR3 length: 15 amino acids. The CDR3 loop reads CSAKSVHSNTGELFF. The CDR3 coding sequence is TGCAGTGCTAAGAGTGTGCATTCGAACACCGGGGAGCTGTTTTTT.

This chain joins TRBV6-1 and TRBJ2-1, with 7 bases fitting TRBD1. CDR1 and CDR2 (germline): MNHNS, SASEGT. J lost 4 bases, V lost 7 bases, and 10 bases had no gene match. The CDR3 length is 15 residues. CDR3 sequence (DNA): TGTGCCAGCATCTCCGGGACAGAGCAATACAATGAGCAGTTCTTC. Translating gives CASISGTEQYNEQFF.

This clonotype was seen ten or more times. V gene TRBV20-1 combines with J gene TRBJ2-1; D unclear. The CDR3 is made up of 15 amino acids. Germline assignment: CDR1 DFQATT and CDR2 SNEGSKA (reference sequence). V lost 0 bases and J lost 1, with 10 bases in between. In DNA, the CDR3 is TGCAGTGCTAGAGATTGGCTTTCTTCCTACAATGAGCAGTTCTTC. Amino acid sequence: CSARDWLSSYNEQFF.